The 7 T cell receptor beta chains below were found in one sample sequenced in a study of control samples from healthy donors and cancer patients. Libraries were prepared by immunoSEQ multiplex PCR; TCRdb keeps only in-frame clonotypes and omits some of them. The repertoire has around 100,000 clones, roughly 90% of them found once; the top ten carry under 4%. The sequencing sample was made of blood. The receptors originated from a human donor in good health. The donor label of this sample is uncertain.

The sample holds one count of this clone. The V gene is TRBV24-1, the J gene TRBJ1-2; TRBD1 agrees at 11 bases. Unmatched junction bases numbered 7, after V lost 4 bases and J lost 4 bases. Germline loops: CDR1 KGHDR, CDR2 SFDVKD. CDR3 size: 16 residues. CDR3 loop: CATSEDGTGGTYGYTF. CDR3 coding DNA: TGTGCCACCAGTGAAGATGGGACAGGGGGAACCTATGGCTACACCTTC.

The rearrangement uses TRBV6-4 and TRBJ1-2; a possible D gene is TRBD1 (5 bases). Germline V gene lookup returns CDR1 MRHNA and CDR2 SNTAGT. V lost 3 bases, J lost 2 bases, and 7 bases lay in between. The CDR3 covers 13 residues. The CDR3 bases are TGTGCCAGCAGTGAGGGGGGGAACTATGGCTACACCTTC. Amino acids: CASSEGGNYGYTF.

This chain uses TRBV5-8 with TRBJ2-2; 8 nucleotides agree with TRBD2. The germline gives CDR1 SGHTS, CDR2 YDEGEE. The V segment lost 1 base and the J segment 5 bases; nucleotides outside the gene matches: 4. The CDR3 covers 15 residues. CDR3 sequence: CASSLTGLATGELFF. Written as DNA, the CDR3 is TGTGCCAGCAGCTTGACAGGACTAGCAACCGGGGAGCTGTTTTTT. Based on the CDR3 plus reference TRBV5-8 and TRBJ2-2, the full variable domain is EAGVTQSPTHLIKTRGQQATLRCSPISGHTSVYWYQQALGLGLQFLLWYDEGEERNRGNFPPRFSGRQFPNYSSELNVNALELEDSALYLCASSLTGLATGELFFGEGSRLTVL.

The rearrangement joins TRBV6-5 to TRBJ1-6; 7 nucleotides agree with TRBD1. This CDR3 spans 14 amino acids. Germline values: CDR1 MNHEY, CDR2 SVGAGI. V shed 0 bases, J shed 9 bases, and the junction held 2 bases outside the gene matches. CDR3 in DNA: TGTGCCAGCAGTTACTCGACAGGGAGTTCACCCCTCCACTTT. Residues: CASSYSTGSSPLHF.

The V and J genes are TRBV7-3 and TRBJ1-2, with 9 bases matching TRBD1. V gave up 5 bases and J gave up 0 bases; unmatched junction bases: 7. The CDR3 has 16 amino acids. Germline CDR1 SGHTA, CDR2 FQGTGA. This CDR3 is CASSPGTGIPNYGYTF. In nucleotides, the CDR3 is TGTGCCAGCAGCCCCGGGACAGGGATACCTAACTATGGCTACACCTTC.

The rearrangement links TRBV6-2 or TRBV6-3 to TRBJ1-1; D is unresolved. This CDR3 has 15 amino acids. Trimming stripped 2 bases from V and 3 bases from J, with 13 bases between. CDR1 MNHEY and CDR2 SVGEGT come from the germline V gene. CDR3: CASSYVSFLHTEAFF. The CDR3 DNA reads as TGTGCCAGCAGTTACGTGTCTTTCCTACACACTGAAGCTTTCTTT.

This sequence joins TRBV5-6 and TRBJ1-1; D is possibly TRBD1 (6 bases). The germline gives CDR1 SGHDT, CDR2 YYEEEE. Trimming removed 4 bases from V and 5 bases from J, with 15 bases in between. The CDR3 is 14 amino acids. DNA for the CDR3: TGTGCCAGCAGCCCCGGGGGCATTAAGACTGAAGCTTTCTTT. It specifies CASSPGGIKTEAFF.